The 16 T cell receptor beta chains presented below share a single source sample, sequenced in a study of blood T cell repertoires in COVID-19. Some clones are missing from TCRdb's copy, which holds only in-frame ones; the method was immunoSEQ multiplex PCR. The sample holds approximately 180,000 clones, around 85% seen once. The sample comprised PBMCs or T cells enriched from blood (not recorded which). Receptor source: a man aged 35 to 55 who had recovered from COVID-19.

This chain uses TRBV28 with TRBJ2-7; 8 positions match TRBD2. CDR3 length: 14 amino acids. Germline V gene data show CDR1 as MDHEN and CDR2 as SYDVKM. J was trimmed by 6 bases and V by 3 bases; bases with no gene match: 7. The chain's CDR3 is CASSLSGTSVEQYF. CDR3 bases: TGTGCCAGCAGTTTGTCCGGGACTAGTGTCGAGCAGTACTTC.

The chain recombines TRBV11-3 with TRBJ2-3; D not certain. The V end was cut by 5 bases, the J end by 8 bases, with 23 bases between. Germline CDR1 reads SGHNT; CDR2 reads YENEEA. The CDR3 has 16 amino acids. The CDR3 nucleotides read TGTGCCAGCAGCACCCAAGCGAAATCGCCCATGGGTACGCAGTATTTT. Translation: CASSTQAKSPMGTQYF.

The CDR3 region has the DNA TGTGCCTGGGAGGACAGGGCCAACGTCCTGACTTTC. It codes for CAWEDRANVLTF. The chain recombines TRBV30 with TRBJ2-6; maybe TRBD1 (5 bases). Germline V lookup: CDR1 GTSNPN, CDR2 SVGIG (reference sequence). The CDR3 totals 12 residues. The V gene lost 5 bases and the J gene lost 5 bases, with 7 bases spanning the gap.

The chain uses TRBV9 and TRBJ1-2; TRBD1 is a possible D gene (6 bases). V lost 3 bases and J lost 0, with 9 bases in between. Germline assignment: CDR1 SGDLS and CDR2 YYNGEE. CDR3 length: 14 amino acids. CDR3 in amino acids: CASSEQGSNYGYTF. CDR3 nucleotides: TGTGCCAGCAGCGAACAGGGTTCTAACTATGGCTACACCTTC.

CDR3 region: CASSLGWTGGFPGANVLTF. CDR3 DNA sequence: TGTGCCAGCAGTTTAGGGTGGACAGGGGGCTTTCCCGGGGCCAACGTCCTGACTTTC. The V call is TRBV28, the J call TRBJ2-6; 11 nucleotides agree with TRBD1. The CDR3 is 19 residues long. The V segment lost 2 bases and the J segment 4 bases; nucleotides outside the gene matches: 10. Germline V gene data show CDR1 as MDHEN and CDR2 as SYDVKM.

The CDR3 spells CASSIGQSYTEAFF. CDR3 DNA: TGCGCCAGCAGCATCGGACAGTCCTACACTGAAGCTTTCTTT. J is TRBJ1-1 and V is TRBV5-1, with D tentatively TRBD1 (6 bases). Looked up from germline, CDR1 is SGHRS and CDR2 is YFSETQ. There are 14 residues in the CDR3. V was trimmed by 4 bases and J by 3 bases, leaving 13 bases between them.

This chain uses TRBV30 with TRBJ1-4; 8 positions match TRBD1. The CDR3 sequence is 13 residues long. The junction had 5 bases not matched to a gene; V was cut back by 0 bases and J by 11 bases. The germline CDR1 and CDR2 sequences are GTSNPN and SVGIG (reference sequence). The CDR3 region is CAWSVYGQGKLFF. The CDR3 region has the DNA TGTGCCTGGAGTGTGTACGGACAGGGTAAACTGTTTTTT.

Here the CDR3 DNA reads TGCGCCAGCAGCCAAGATCCCACAGGGGCTGGAAACACCATATATTTT. Its translation is CASSQDPTGAGNTIYF. The chain joins TRBV4-1 to TRBJ1-3; 7 bases map to TRBD1. CDR3 size: 16 residues. CDR1 is MGHRA and CDR2 is YSYEKL in the germline V gene. V shed 0 bases, J shed 2 bases, and the junction held 4 bases outside the gene matches.

This clone was seen once. This chain connects TRBV27 to TRBJ2-1; TRBD2 matches 9 bases. Germline assignment: CDR1 MNHEY and CDR2 SMNVEV (reference sequence). Trimming cost V 3 bases and J 8 bases; bases outside gene matches: 8. This CDR3 region has 15 residues. The DNA for the CDR3 is TGTGCCAGCAGTTTCGCGGGAGGGCCTAGGGATGAGCAGTTCTTC. This encodes CASSFAGGPRDEQFF.

The sample holds a few counts of this clone. This rearrangement joins TRBV7-8 to TRBJ1-3; 12 nucleotides line up with TRBD1. The CDR3 loop spans 19 amino acids. The V gene's germline CDR1 is SGHVS and CDR2 FQNEAQ. V gave up 5 bases and J gave up 2 bases; unmatched junction bases: 13. The CDR3: CASSPRGQGARITGNTIYF. In nucleotides, the CDR3 is TGTGCCAGCAGCCCCCGGGGACAGGGGGCTCGGATTACTGGAAACACCATATATTTT.

CDR3 sequence reads: CASSPSYEGELFF. Written as DNA, the CDR3 is TGTGCCAGCAGCCCGTCATATGAGGGGGAGCTGTTTTTT. This chain connects TRBV11-1 to TRBJ2-2; D unresolved. The length of the CDR3 is 13 residues. Trimming left V 5 bases short and J 8 bases short, with 12 bases between. Looked up from germline, CDR1 is SGHAT and CDR2 is FQDESV (reference sequence).

V usage is TRBV6-5 and J usage is TRBJ2-3, with TRBD2 matching 7 bases. The V gene's germline CDR1 is MNHEY and CDR2 SVGAGI. V was clipped by 6 bases and J by 2 bases; unmatched bases: 2. The CDR3 length is 13 residues. CDR3 sequence reads: CASSRDYTDTQYF. In DNA, the CDR3 is TGTGCCAGCAGCCGGGACTACACAGATACGCAGTATTTT.

The chain carries TRBV7-6 and TRBJ1-1; TRBD1 aligns across 10 bases. Germline V gene data show CDR1 as SGHVS and CDR2 as FNYEAQ. The CDR3 extends over 16 amino acids. V gave up 4 bases and J gave up 5 bases; unmatched junction bases: 10. CDR3 in amino acids: CASSSVPGQGTTEAFF. In DNA form, the CDR3 reads TGTGCCAGCAGCTCCGTCCCGGGACAGGGGACAACTGAAGCTTTCTTT. The full variable domain, with the rest looked up from reference TRBV7-6 and TRBJ1-1, is GAGVSQSPRYKVTKRGQDVALRCDPISGHVSLYWYRQALGQGPEFLTYFNYEAQQDKSGLPNDRFSAERPEGSISTLTIQRTEQRDSAMYRCASSSVPGQGTTEAFFGQGTRLTVV.

The count of this clone is one. The chain combines TRBV27 with TRBJ2-3; D is possibly TRBD1 (6 bases). V gave up 7 bases and J gave up 5 bases, with 10 bases separating them. The CDR3 totals 12 residues. Germline CDR1 and CDR2: MNHEY and SMNVEV (reference sequence). CDR3 protein: CASKPRGDTQYF. The CDR3 bases are TGTGCCAGCAAACCCAGGGGAGATACGCAGTATTTT.

The chain combines TRBV5-1 with TRBJ1-6; 7 nucleotides align to TRBD1. The V segment lost 4 bases and the J segment 6 bases; nucleotides outside the gene matches: 7. CDR1 is SGHRS, CDR2 YFSETQ, per germline. CDR3 length equals 15 residues. In DNA, the CDR3 is TGCGCCAGCAGCGGGGCGACAGGGATTAATTCACCCCTCCACTTT. Protein: CASSGATGINSPLHF.

V gene TRBV12-3 or TRBV12-4 combines with J gene TRBJ2-2; D call uncertain. The V and J ends lost 3 bases and 6 bases respectively, with 8 bases between them. The CDR3 has 13 amino acids. This CDR3 is CASSFSWPGELFF. The CDR3 DNA reads as TGTGCCAGCAGTTTTAGCTGGCCCGGGGAGCTGTTTTTT.